These T cell receptor beta chains were read from a single sample in a study of T cell responses to AZD1222 COVID-19 vaccine. The data were produced by immunoSEQ multiplex PCR, yet TCRdb's version contains in-frame clones alone and is incomplete. The sample records approximately 140,000 clones, around 90% being singletons. This sample comprised peripheral blood, obtained 28 days after the second AZD1222 dose. All receptors come from an adult who received the AZD1222 COVID-19 vaccine. CDR3s include the opening cysteine and the closing phenylalanine or tryptophan. Each record gives: clone size, V gene, D gene, J gene, CDR3 protein, CDR3 DNA. A D gene is named only where the DNA matches it firmly. A row's size may be missing; if present it is once, few, many or a size class.

size: .
V: TRBV19
D: .
J: TRBJ2-1
CDR3: CASSRGFNRYNEQFF
DNA: TGTGCCAGTAGTCGAGGGTTCAACCGGTACAATGAGCAGTTCTTC

size: .
V: TRBV30
D: .
J: TRBJ1-2
CDR3: CAWSLKYRARGYGYTF
DNA: TGTGCCTGGAGTCTGAAATACAGGGCTCGGGGTTATGGCTACACCTTC

size: .
V: TRBV9
D: .
J: TRBJ1-1
CDR3: CASSVSSSAGVTDTEAFF
DNA: TGTGCCAGCAGCGTATCCTCCTCCGCTGGGGTAACAGACACTGAAGCTTTCTTT

size: .
V: TRBV11-3
D: .
J: TRBJ2-1
CDR3: CASSLGGVSYNEQFF
DNA: TGTGCCAGCAGCCTCGGAGGGGTCAGCTACAATGAGCAGTTCTTC

size: .
V: TRBV4-1
D: .
J: TRBJ1-1
CDR3: CASSRSDRPETEAFF
DNA: TGCGCCAGCAGCCGTTCGGACAGACCCGAGACTGAAGCTTTCTTT

size: once
V: TRBV30
D: .
J: TRBJ1-5
CDR3: CAWADGVNQPQHF
DNA: TGTGCCTGGGCGGACGGAGTCAATCAGCCCCAGCATTTT

size: .
V: TRBV23-1
D: .
J: TRBJ1-1
CDR3: CASSRGRGRGTEAFF
DNA: TGCGCCAGCAGCCGAGGCAGGGGACGAGGGACTGAAGCTTTCTTT

size: .
V: TRBV11-3
D: TRBD1
J: TRBJ1-4
CDR3: CASSTGGTNEKLFF
DNA: TGTGCCAGCAGCACAGGGGGGACTAATGAAAAACTGTTTTTT

size: .
V: TRBV4-2
D: .
J: TRBJ1-2
CDR3: CASSQGVGGASYGYTF
DNA: TGTGCCAGCAGCCAAGGTGTAGGAGGGGCTTCCTATGGCTACACCTTC

size: .
V: TRBV28
D: .
J: TRBJ2-7
CDR3: CASSLPTGPLRGEQYF
DNA: TGTGCCAGCAGTCTCCCTACAGGGCCGTTAAGGGGCGAGCAGTACTTC

size: .
V: TRBV4-1
D: .
J: TRBJ2-2
CDR3: CASSQVPTGELFF
DNA: TGCGCCAGCAGCCAAGTACCTACCGGGGAGCTGTTTTTT

size: .
V: TRBV30
D: .
J: TRBJ2-7
CDR3: CAWTRGSPYEQYF
DNA: TGTGCCTGGACCCGGGGGTCTCCCTACGAGCAGTACTTC

size: .
V: TRBV6-2/TRBV6-3
D: TRBD2
J: TRBJ2-3
CDR3: CASSYGGTSGGYTDTQYF
DNA: TGTGCCAGCAGTTACGGAGGGACTAGCGGGGGATACACAGATACGCAGTATTTT

size: few
V: TRBV6-5
D: TRBD1
J: TRBJ1-6
CDR3: CASAGQGNSPLHF
DNA: TGTGCCAGCGCAGGACAGGGTAATTCACCCCTCCACTTT

size: .
V: TRBV10-2
D: .
J: TRBJ2-7
CDR3: CATTLAAAYEQYF
DNA: TGCGCCACCACCTTGGCCGCCGCCTACGAGCAGTACTTC

size: .
V: TRBV5-1
D: .
J: TRBJ1-2
CDR3: CASSLGTGRSGYTF
DNA: TGCGCCAGCAGCTTGGGCACAGGAAGGTCTGGCTACACCTTC

size: .
V: TRBV19
D: .
J: TRBJ1-2
CDR3: CASSIFRGMKGREGGYTF
DNA: TGTGCCAGTAGTATATTTCGGGGGATGAAGGGCCGAGAGGGTGGCTACACCTTC

size: once
V: TRBV29-1
D: .
J: TRBJ1-4
CDR3: CSASDRDATNEKLFF
DNA: TGCAGCGCCTCTGACAGAGATGCAACTAATGAAAAACTGTTTTTT

size: .
V: TRBV2
D: .
J: TRBJ1-2
CDR3: CASKHNMGGGYGYTF
DNA: TGTGCCAGCAAACACAACATGGGGGGAGGCTATGGCTACACCTTC

size: .
V: TRBV5-6
D: .
J: TRBJ1-5
CDR3: CASSLGTALGQPQHF
DNA: TGTGCCAGCAGCCTTGGGACTGCGCTTGGGCAGCCCCAGCATTTT

size: .
V: TRBV5-1
D: .
J: TRBJ2-7
CDR3: CASSFGDRAYEQYF
DNA: TGCGCCAGCAGCTTTGGAGATAGGGCCTACGAGCAGTACTTC

size: .
V: TRBV7-9
D: .
J: TRBJ1-5
CDR3: CASSLVGSIIGNQPQHF
DNA: TGTGCCAGCAGCTTAGTAGGCAGTATTATAGGGAATCAGCCCCAGCATTTT

size: .
V: TRBV4-1
D: .
J: TRBJ1-6
CDR3: CASSQVREQMTYSPLHF
DNA: TGCGCCAGCAGCCAAGTTAGGGAGCAGATGACATATTCACCCCTCCACTTT

size: .
V: TRBV4-3
D: TRBD2
J: TRBJ2-1
CDR3: CASSPGLAGEPREQFF
DNA: TGCGCCAGCAGTCCTGGACTAGCGGGGGAACCACGGGAGCAGTTCTTC